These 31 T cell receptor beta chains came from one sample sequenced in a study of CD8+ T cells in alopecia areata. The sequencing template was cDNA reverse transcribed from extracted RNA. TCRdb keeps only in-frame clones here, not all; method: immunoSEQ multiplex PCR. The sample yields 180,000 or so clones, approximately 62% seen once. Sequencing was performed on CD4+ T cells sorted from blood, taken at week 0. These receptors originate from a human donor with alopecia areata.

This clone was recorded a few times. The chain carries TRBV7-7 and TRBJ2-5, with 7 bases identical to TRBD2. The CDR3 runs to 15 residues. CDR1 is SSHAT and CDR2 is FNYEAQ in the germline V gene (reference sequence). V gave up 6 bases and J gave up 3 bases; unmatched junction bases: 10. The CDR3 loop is CASSPNSGREETQYF. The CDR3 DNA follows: TGTGCCAGCAGTCCCAATAGCGGGCGAGAAGAGACCCAGTACTTC. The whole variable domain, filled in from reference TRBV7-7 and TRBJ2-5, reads GAGVSQSPRYKVTKRGQDVTLRCDPISSHATLYWYQQALGQGPEFLTYFNYEAQPDKSGLPSDRFSAERPEGSISTLTIQRTEQRDSAMYRCASSPNSGREETQYFGPGTRLLVL.

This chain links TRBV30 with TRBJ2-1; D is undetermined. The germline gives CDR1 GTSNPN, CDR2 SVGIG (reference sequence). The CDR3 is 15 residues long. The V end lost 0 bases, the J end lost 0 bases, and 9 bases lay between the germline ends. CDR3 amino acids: CAWSVPESSYNEQFF. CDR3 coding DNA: TGTGCCTGGAGTGTGCCTGAAAGCTCCTACAATGAGCAGTTCTTC.

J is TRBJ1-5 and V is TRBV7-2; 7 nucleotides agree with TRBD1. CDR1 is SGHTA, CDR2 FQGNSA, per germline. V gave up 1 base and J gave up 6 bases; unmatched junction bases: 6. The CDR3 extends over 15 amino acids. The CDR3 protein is CASSLGQGYAQPQHF. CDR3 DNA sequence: TGTGCCAGCAGCTTAGGACAGGGATACGCTCAGCCCCAGCATTTT. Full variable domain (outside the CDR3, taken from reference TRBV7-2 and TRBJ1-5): GAGVSQSPSNKVTEKGKDVELRCDPISGHTALYWYRQSLGQGLEFLIYFQGNSAPDKSGLPSDRFSAERTGGSVSTLTIQRTQQEDSAVYLCASSLGQGYAQPQHFGDGTRLSIL.

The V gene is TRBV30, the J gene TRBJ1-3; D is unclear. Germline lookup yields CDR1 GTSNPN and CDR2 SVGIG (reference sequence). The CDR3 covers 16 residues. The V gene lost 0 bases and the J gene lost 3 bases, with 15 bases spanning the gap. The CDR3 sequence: CAWSVQQTILGNTIYF. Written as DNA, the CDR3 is TGTGCCTGGAGTGTTCAACAGACAATTCTTGGAAACACCATATATTTT.

The CDR3 region is CASSSGTGVSLAKNIQYF. The CDR3 coding sequence is TGCGCCAGCAGCTCCGGGACAGGGGTTTCATTAGCCAAAAACATTCAGTACTTC. The rearrangement links TRBV5-1 to TRBJ2-4; 10 bases align to TRBD1. The germline gives CDR1 SGHRS, CDR2 YFSETQ. The CDR3 runs 18 residues. V dropped 3 bases and J dropped 0; count of bases not matched to a gene: 9.

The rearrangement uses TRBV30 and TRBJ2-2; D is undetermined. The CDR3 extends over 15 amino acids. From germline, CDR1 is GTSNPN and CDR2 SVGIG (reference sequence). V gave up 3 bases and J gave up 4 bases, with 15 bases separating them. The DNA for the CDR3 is TGTGCCTGGAGATCGATAGAGAGATCCACCGGGGAGCTGTTTTTT. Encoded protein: CAWRSIERSTGELFF.

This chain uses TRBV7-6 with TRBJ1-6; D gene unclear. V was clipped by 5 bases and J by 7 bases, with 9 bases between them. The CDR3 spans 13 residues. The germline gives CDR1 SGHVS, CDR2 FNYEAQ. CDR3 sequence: CASSARANSPLHF. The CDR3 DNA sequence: TGTGCCAGCAGCGCCCGAGCAAATTCACCCCTCCACTTT.

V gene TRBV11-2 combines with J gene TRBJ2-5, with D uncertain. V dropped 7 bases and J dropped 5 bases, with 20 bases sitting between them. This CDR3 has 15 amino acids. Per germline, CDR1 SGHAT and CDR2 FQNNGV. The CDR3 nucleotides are TGTGCCAGCACCCTAGGCTCTTATCGCGCGGAGACCCAGTACTTC. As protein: CASTLGSYRAETQYF.

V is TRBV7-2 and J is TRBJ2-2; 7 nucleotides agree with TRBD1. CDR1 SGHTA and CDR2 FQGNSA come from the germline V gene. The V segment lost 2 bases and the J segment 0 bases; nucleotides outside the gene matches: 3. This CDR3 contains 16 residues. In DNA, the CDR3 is TGTGCCAGCAGCTTATTAGGACAGGCGAACACCGGGGAGCTGTTTTTT. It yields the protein CASSLLGQANTGELFF.

The CDR3 is CASLRDQNTEAFF. The CDR3 DNA is TGTGCCAGCCTCAGGGACCAGAACACTGAAGCTTTCTTT. The rearrangement uses TRBV7-2 and TRBJ1-1; TRBD1 might be the D (5 bases). CDR3 length equals 13 residues. Germline CDR1 is SGHTA and CDR2 is FQGNSA. V was cut by 8 bases and J by 1 base, with 11 bases left in between.

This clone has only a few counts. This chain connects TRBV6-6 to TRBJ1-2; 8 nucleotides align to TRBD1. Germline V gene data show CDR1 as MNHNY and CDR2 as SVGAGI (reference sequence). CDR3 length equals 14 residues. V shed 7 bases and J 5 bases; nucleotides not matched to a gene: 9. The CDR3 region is CASTPSGQGYGYTF. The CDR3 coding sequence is TGTGCCAGCACTCCCTCAGGACAGGGATATGGCTACACCTTC.

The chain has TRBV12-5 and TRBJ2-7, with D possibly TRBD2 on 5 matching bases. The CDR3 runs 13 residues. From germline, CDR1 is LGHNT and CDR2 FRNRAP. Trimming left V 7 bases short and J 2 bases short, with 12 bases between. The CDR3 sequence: CASATFGTYEQYF. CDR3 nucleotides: TGTGCTAGTGCTACTTTCGGGACCTACGAGCAGTACTTC.

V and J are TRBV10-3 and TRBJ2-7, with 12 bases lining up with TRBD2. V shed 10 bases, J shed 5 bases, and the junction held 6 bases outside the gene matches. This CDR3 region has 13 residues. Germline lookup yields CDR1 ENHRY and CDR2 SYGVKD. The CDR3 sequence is CASRTSGAHEQYF. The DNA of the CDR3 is TGTGCCAGCAGGACTAGCGGGGCTCACGAGCAGTACTTC.

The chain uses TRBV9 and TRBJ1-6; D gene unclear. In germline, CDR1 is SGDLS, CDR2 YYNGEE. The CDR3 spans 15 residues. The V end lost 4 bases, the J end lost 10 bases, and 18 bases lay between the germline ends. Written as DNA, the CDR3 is TGTGCCAGCAGCCCCCAGACGGGAGGTGCATCACCCCTCCACTTT. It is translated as CASSPQTGGASPLHF.

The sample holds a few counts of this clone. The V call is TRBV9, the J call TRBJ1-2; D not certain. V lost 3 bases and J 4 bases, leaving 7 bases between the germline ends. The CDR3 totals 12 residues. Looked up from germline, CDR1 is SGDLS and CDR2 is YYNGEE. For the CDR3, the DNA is TGTGCCAGCAGCGCCGGGCTCTATGGCTACACCTTC. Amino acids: CASSAGLYGYTF.

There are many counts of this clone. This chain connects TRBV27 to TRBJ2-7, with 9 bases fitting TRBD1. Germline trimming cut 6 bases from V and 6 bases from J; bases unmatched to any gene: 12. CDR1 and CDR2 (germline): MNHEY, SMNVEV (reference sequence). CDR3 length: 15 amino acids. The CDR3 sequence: CASRLGGGQGFEQYF. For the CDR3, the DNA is TGTGCCAGCAGGCTCGGTGGGGGACAGGGTTTCGAGCAGTACTTC.

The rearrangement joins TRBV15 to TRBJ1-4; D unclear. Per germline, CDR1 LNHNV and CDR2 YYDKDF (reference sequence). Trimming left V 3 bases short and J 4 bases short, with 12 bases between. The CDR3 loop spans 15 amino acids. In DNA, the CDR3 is TGTGCCACCAGCAGCAGTGGAGGGTTTAATGAAAAACTGTTTTTT. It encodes CATSSSGGFNEKLFF.

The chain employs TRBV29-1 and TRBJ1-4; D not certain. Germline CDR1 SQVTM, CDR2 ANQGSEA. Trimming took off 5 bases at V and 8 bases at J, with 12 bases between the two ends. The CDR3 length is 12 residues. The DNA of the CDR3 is TGCAGCGTTTACGCCCCGGACGAAAAACTGTTTTTT. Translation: CSVYAPDEKLFF.

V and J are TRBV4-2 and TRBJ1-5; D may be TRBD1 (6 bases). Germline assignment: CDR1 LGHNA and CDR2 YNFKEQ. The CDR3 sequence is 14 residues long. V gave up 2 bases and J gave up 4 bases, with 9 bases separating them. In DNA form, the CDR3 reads TGTGCCAGCAGCCAACCAGGGGCTAATCAGCCCCAGCATTTT. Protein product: CASSQPGANQPQHF.

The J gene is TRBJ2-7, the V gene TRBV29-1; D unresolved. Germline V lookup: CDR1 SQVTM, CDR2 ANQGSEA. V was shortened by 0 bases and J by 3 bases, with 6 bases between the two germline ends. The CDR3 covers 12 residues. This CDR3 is CSVEEGYYEQYF. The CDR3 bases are TGCAGCGTTGAAGAGGGTTACTACGAGCAGTACTTC.

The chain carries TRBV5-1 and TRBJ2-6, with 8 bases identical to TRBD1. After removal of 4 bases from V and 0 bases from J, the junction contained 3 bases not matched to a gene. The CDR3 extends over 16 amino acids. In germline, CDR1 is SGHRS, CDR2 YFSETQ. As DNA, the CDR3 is TGCGCCAGCAGCCCAGGGACAGGCTCTGGGGCCAACGTCCTGACTTTC. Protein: CASSPGTGSGANVLTF.

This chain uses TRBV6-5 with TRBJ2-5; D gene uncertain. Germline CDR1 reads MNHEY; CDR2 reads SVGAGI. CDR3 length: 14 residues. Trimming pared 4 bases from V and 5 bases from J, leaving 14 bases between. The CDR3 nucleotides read TGTGCCAGCAGTTCCCCGCTTGGGCGGGAGACCCAGTACTTC. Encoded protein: CASSSPLGRETQYF.

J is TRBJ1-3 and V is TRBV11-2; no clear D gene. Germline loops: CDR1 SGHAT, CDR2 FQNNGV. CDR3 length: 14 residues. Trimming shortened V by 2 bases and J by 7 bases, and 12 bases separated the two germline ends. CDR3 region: CASSLRSNGNTIYF. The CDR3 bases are TGTGCCAGCAGCTTACGATCAAACGGGAACACCATATATTTT.

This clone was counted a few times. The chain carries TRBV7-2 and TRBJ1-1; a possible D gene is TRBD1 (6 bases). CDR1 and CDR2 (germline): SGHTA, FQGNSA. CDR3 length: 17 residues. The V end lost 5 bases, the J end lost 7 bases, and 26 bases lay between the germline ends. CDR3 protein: CASSPGGGVGISNEAFF. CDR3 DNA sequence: TGTGCCAGCAGCCCCGGGGGGGGCGTGGGGATTTCGAATGAAGCTTTCTTT.

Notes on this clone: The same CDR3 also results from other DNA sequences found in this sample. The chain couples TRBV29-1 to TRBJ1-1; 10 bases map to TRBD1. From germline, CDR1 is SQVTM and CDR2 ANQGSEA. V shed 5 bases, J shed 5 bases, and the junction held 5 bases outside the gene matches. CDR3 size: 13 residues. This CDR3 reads CSVRQGARTEAFF. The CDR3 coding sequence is TGCAGCGTTCGACAGGGGGCGCGGACTGAAGCTTTCTTT.

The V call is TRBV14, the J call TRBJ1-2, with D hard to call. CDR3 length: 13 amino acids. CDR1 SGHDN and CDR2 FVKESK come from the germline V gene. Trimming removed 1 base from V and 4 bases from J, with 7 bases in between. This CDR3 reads CASSQVPFYGYTF. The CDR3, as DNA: TGTGCCAGCAGCCAAGTCCCTTTCTATGGCTACACCTTC. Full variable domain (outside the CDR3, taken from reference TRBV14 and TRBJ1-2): EAGVTQFPSHSVIEKGQTVTLRCDPISGHDNLYWYRRVMGKEIKFLLHFVKESKQDESGMPNNRFLAERTGGTYSTLKVQPAELEDSGVYFCASSQVPFYGYTFGSGTRLTVV.

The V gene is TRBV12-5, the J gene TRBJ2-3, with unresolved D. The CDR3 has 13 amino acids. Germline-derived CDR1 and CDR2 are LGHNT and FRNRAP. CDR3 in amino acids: CATTPLGTDTQYF. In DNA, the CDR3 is TGTGCCACGACACCTCTTGGCACAGATACGCAGTATTTT.

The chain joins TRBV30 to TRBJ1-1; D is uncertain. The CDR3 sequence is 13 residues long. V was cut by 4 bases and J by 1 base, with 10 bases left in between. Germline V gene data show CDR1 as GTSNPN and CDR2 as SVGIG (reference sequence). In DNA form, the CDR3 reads TGTGCCTGGAAGTTGTGGGCGAACACTGAAGCTTTCTTT. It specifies CAWKLWANTEAFF.

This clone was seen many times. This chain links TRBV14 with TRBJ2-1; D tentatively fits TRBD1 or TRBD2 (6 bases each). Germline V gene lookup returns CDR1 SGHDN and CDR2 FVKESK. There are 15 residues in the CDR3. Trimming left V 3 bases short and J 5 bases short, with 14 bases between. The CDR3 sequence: CASSHWSGGNNEQFF. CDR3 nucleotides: TGTGCCAGCAGCCATTGGTCCGGGGGCAACAATGAGCAGTTCTTC. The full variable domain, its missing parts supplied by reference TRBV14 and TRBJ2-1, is EAGVTQFPSHSVIEKGQTVTLRCDPISGHDNLYWYRRVMGKEIKFLLHFVKESKQDESGMPNNRFLAERTGGTYSTLKVQPAELEDSGVYFCASSHWSGGNNEQFFGPGTRLTVL.

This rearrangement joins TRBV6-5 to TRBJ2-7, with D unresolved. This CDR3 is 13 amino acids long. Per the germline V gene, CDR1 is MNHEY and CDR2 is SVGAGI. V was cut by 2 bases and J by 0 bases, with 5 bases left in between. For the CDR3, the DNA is TGTGCCAGCAGTTACGCCTACTCCTACGAGCAGTACTTC. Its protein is CASSYAYSYEQYF.

The CDR3 region has the DNA TGTGCCAGCAGCTTAGGTCCTGCACAAGAGACCCAGTACTTC. Translating it yields CASSLGPAQETQYF. The gene calls are TRBV7-2 and TRBJ2-5; D gene unclear. This CDR3 is 14 amino acids long. From germline, CDR1 is SGHTA and CDR2 FQGNSA. Trimming pared 1 base from V and 2 bases from J, leaving 8 bases between.